This T cell receptor (beta chain) is from a study of T cell responses to AZD1222 COVID-19 vaccine. General study results and limits: Seropositive at baseline were only six AZD1222 recipients. Reportedly, nearly half of unique spike TCRs recognized epitopes outside B.1.351/B.1.1.7 mutations.

Clones were read by immunoSEQ multiplex PCR, and TCRdb kept only the in-frame ones, dropping some. The data contain under 100,000 clones, approximately 88% of them seen just once; the ten biggest clones take up approximately 15%. Trimming removed 5 bases at V and 5 bases at J, with 12 bases between. Germline values: CDR1 MDHEN, CDR2 SYDVKM. CDR3 length equals 13 residues. This clone has just one count. The antigen is not known. This TCR derives from an adult in good health. The genes are TRBV28 and TRBJ1-2, with unresolved D. Sequencing was performed on peripheral blood, taken on day 0 of AZD1222 vaccination. This CDR3 reads CASSPWTDYGYTF. The CDR3 nucleotides read TGTGCCAGCAGTCCCTGGACGGATTATGGCTACACCTTC.